Detailed here is one T cell receptor (beta chain). Looked up from germline, CDR1 is SEHNR and CDR2 is FQNEAQ (reference sequence). The length of the CDR3 is 15 residues. Losses at the gene ends were 5 bases for V and 4 bases for J; bases not matched to a gene: 5. This specimen comes from a study of blood T cell repertoires in COVID-19. The method was immunoSEQ multiplex PCR; TCRdb's version includes in-frame clones alone and lacks a portion of them. The repertoire has 200,000 to 250,000 clones, about four fifths of them found once; the top ten carry roughly 8%. The receptor was derived from an elderly woman with COVID-19, enrolled during active disease. Material: peripheral blood. The chain is built from TRBV7-9 and TRBJ2-3, with 11 bases matching TRBD2. For the CDR3, the DNA is TGTGCCAGCAGCGTTAGCGGGGGGGCTGCAGATACGCAGTATTTT. It translates to CASSVSGGAADTQYF.